These T cell receptor beta chains were read from a single sample in a study of blood T cell repertoires in COVID-19. Measured with immunoSEQ multiplex PCR; TCRdb has only the in-frame clones, and not every one. The table includes roughly 180,000 clones, roughly 85% detected once. The sequenced material came from PBMCs or T cells enriched from blood (not recorded which). These TCRs come from a man in his 60s who had recovered from COVID-19. CDR3s include the opening cysteine and the closing phenylalanine or tryptophan.

V gene,J gene,CDR3 protein
TRBV11-3,TRBJ2-5,CASSPSQGEETQYF
TRBV19,TRBJ1-5,CASSTDRGGQPQHF
TRBV2,TRBJ2-7,CASTPGGGFSYEQYF
TRBV6-5,TRBJ1-5,CASSQTARNQPQHF
TRBV18,TRBJ2-5,CASSPRGGTQETQYF
TRBV28,TRBJ2-7,CASSFAPGYEQYF
TRBV6-5,TRBJ1-6,CASTGTPPNSPLHF
TRBV18,TRBJ2-7,CASSPGANRANEQYF
TRBV19,TRBJ2-7,CASSIPGLAVYEQYF
TRBV5-4,TRBJ2-7,CASSLAGFNEQYF
TRBV5-1,TRBJ2-1,CASSLAGGLYNEQFF
TRBV28,TRBJ2-3,CASSFRPSSTDTQYF
TRBV3-1/TRBV3-2,TRBJ1-1,CASSQDSGIRGTEAFF
TRBV29-1,TRBJ2-1,CSVPLRASGSSYNEQFF
TRBV9,TRBJ2-3,CASSLQLTAEKTSDTQYF
TRBV6-6,TRBJ2-3,CASSGGQGKVDTQYF
TRBV7-2,TRBJ2-3,CASSLRLAGVTDTQYF
TRBV30,TRBJ1-1,CAWSREPWDTEAFF
TRBV15,TRBJ1-4,CATSRDLPSIGVTNEKLFF
TRBV7-3,TRBJ2-6,CASSSGPSGANVLTF
TRBV19,TRBJ2-2,CASSPRQGARDGELFF
TRBV28,TRBJ1-4,CASSLGDEKLFF
TRBV2,TRBJ1-1,CASSGSQGAFVAFF
TRBV7-3,TRBJ2-5,CASSRQGLAEETQYF
TRBV9,TRBJ2-1,CASSVETGPYNEQFF
TRBV25-1,TRBJ1-4,CASSEWGAGGDEKLFF
TRBV28,TRBJ1-1,CASSSTGGTEAFF
TRBV5-4,TRBJ2-5,CASSLGRNSGGRETQYF
TRBV6-6,TRBJ1-3,CASSPPGQGLAGNTIYF
TRBV19,TRBJ2-1,CASSVSGGFHNEQFF
TRBV29-1,TRBJ1-3,CSVVVRSGNTIYF
TRBV7-2,TRBJ2-1,CASSFFLAGGNEQFF
TRBV9,TRBJ2-1,CASSVVGGLYNEQFF
TRBV2,TRBJ2-5,CASSFSGTGNTQYF
TRBV9,TRBJ2-3,CASSVAPAGGTDTQYF